The 30 T cell receptor beta chains below were found in one sample sequenced in a study of blood T cells in healthy people across ages. The second PCR ran about 6 to 12 cycles with a sample-barcoded 5' primer and J-beta primers. Each CDR3 protein gets one entry after TCRdb re-called the 5' RACE reads with MiXCR. This sample has about 780,000 distinct CDR3 sequences; around 45% occur once, and the top ten carry around 18%. The specimen was blood. All receptors derive from a man older than 75 in good health.

This clonotype occurred many times. The rearrangement links TRBV7-2 to TRBJ2-3, with D tentatively TRBD1 (6 bases). The CDR3 consists of 14 residues. Germline V gives CDR1 SGHTA, CDR2 FQGNSA. The V end was cut by 3 bases, the J end by 3 bases, with 10 bases between. The CDR3 region is CASSFKGETDTQYF. Written as DNA, the CDR3 is TGTGCCAGCAGCTTCAAGGGGGAGACAGATACGCAGTATTTT. Variable domain in full (rest from reference TRBV7-2 and TRBJ2-3): GAGVSQSPSNKVTEKGKDVELRCDPISGHTALYWYRQSLGQGLEFLIYFQGNSAPDKSGLPSDRFSAERTGGSVSTLTIQRTQQEDSAVYLCASSFKGETDTQYFGPGTRLTVL.

This chain connects TRBV11-2 to TRBJ2-5, with D possibly TRBD2 on 6 matching bases. The DNA end is more similar to TRBJ2-4, so the J call may be wrong. Germline lookup yields CDR1 SGHAT and CDR2 FQNNGV. This CDR3 has 13 amino acids. In DNA form, the CDR3 reads TGTGCCAGCAGCTCCAGCGGGCGTAACATTCAGTACTTC. Translated, it gives CASSSSGRNIQYF.

In this sample, this clonotype turned up once. This chain connects TRBV29-1 to TRBJ2-5, with D unresolved. V gave up 6 bases and J gave up 2 bases, with 16 bases separating them. The CDR3 spans 14 residues. Germline CDR1 is SQVTM and CDR2 is ANQGSEA. The CDR3 sequence is CSVERDGIQETQYF. CDR3 nucleotide sequence: TGCAGCGTCGAAAGAGACGGAATTCAAGAGACCCAGTACTTC. Drawing the rest from reference TRBV29-1 and TRBJ2-5, the complete variable domain is SAVISQKPSRDICQRGTSLTIQCQVDSQVTMMFWYRQQPGQSLTLIATANQGSEATYESGFVIDKFPISRPNLTFSTLTVSNMSPEDSSIYLCSVERDGIQETQYFGPGTRLLVL.

This clonotype was counted a few times. This may be a read error, as it is one base from a much larger clone. The rearrangement links TRBV7-8 to TRBJ2-5, with D perhaps TRBD1 or TRBD2 (5 bases each). The V end was cut by 1 base, the J end by 11 bases, with 17 bases between. The CDR3 loop spans 14 amino acids. Germline V gene lookup returns CDR1 SGHVS and CDR2 FQNEAQ. The CDR3 region has the DNA TGTGCCAGCAGCTTAGGGGGTTGGGGGAATGAGCAGTACTTC. This translates into CASSLGGWGNEQYF.

Ten or more counts support this clonotype. Germline and junction disagree at one end, which may indicate a read error. The V call is TRBV29-1, the J call TRBJ2-1; D not certain. The V gene's germline CDR1 is SQVTM and CDR2 ANQGSEA. This CDR3 contains 11 residues. CDR3 bases: TGCAGCTTTGACCTAGGCCATGAGCAGTTCTTC. It yields the protein CSFDLGHEQFF.

On this clonotype itself: Possible read error: a much larger clone is one base away. The chain couples TRBV7-2 to TRBJ1-2, with D possibly being TRBD1 (5 bases). Germline values: CDR1 SGHTA, CDR2 FQGNSA. This CDR3 has 14 amino acids. Between the trimmed V and J ends, which lost 5 bases and 4 bases, there was a span of 14 bases. The CDR3 nucleotides are TGTGCCAGCAGCGTTTCGGGGGACGTCTATGGCTACACCTTC. Protein product: CASSVSGDVYGYTF.

CDR3 sequence: CASSQVRGGELFF. In nucleotides, the CDR3 is TGTGCCAGCAGCCAAGTGCGGGGCGGGGAGCTGTTTTTT. The chain recombines TRBV3-1 with TRBJ2-2, with D possibly matching TRBD2 (6 bases). There are 13 residues in the CDR3. Germline CDR1 and CDR2: LGHDT and YNNKEL (reference sequence). V lost 1 base and J lost 7, with 7 bases in between. Full variable domain (remainder filled in from reference TRBV3-1 and TRBJ2-2): DTAVSQTPKYLVTQMGNDKSIKCEQNLGHDTMYWYKQDSKKFLKIMFSYNNKELIINETVPNRFSPKSPDKAHLNLHINSLELGDSAVYFCASSQVRGGELFFGEGSRLTVL.

The V gene is TRBV25-1, the J gene TRBJ2-1, with TRBD1 matching over 9 bases. Per germline, CDR1 MGHDK and CDR2 SYGVNS. V was clipped by 4 bases and J by 12 bases; unmatched bases: 16. The CDR3 covers 16 residues. The chain's CDR3 is CASSAPGQGQNLLQFF. As DNA, the CDR3 is TGTGCCAGCAGTGCACCGGGACAGGGACAGAATTTACTGCAGTTCTTC.

The rearrangement links TRBV12-5 to TRBJ1-1; D is undetermined. CDR3 length: 13 amino acids. The V end was cut by 0 bases, the J end by 7 bases, with 9 bases between. Per the germline V gene, CDR1 is LGHNT and CDR2 is FRNRAP. The chain's CDR3 is CASGLVSGIEAFF. CDR3 DNA sequence: TGTGCTAGTGGTTTGGTATCCGGGATTGAAGCTTTCTTT.

The chain carries TRBV6-5 and TRBJ2-3, with D unclear. This CDR3 spans 15 amino acids. Germline V lookup: CDR1 MNHEY, CDR2 SVGAGI. V lost 0 bases and J 5 bases, leaving 12 bases between the germline ends. The CDR3, as DNA: TGTGCCAGCAGTTACTCGTGGTGGGGTGGAGATACGCAGTATTTT. Translating gives CASSYSWWGGDTQYF.

The chain is built from TRBV29-1 and TRBJ1-4; possibly TRBD1 for D (5 bases). V was pared by 4 bases and J by 2 bases, with 8 bases between. Germline V gene data show CDR1 as SQVTM and CDR2 as ANQGSEA. This CDR3 contains 13 residues. CDR3 DNA: TGCAGCGTTGTGGGGGTTACTAATGAAAAACTGTTTTTT. Protein product: CSVVGVTNEKLFF.

The gene calls are TRBV2 and TRBJ2-3, with a weak D call TRBD1 (5 bases). There are 14 residues in the CDR3. V was shortened by 5 bases and J by 0 bases, with 9 bases between the two germline ends. In germline, CDR1 is SNHLY, CDR2 FYNNEI. CDR3 nucleotides: TGTGCCAGCAGTACAGGTCCTAGCACAGATACGCAGTATTTT. Translation: CASSTGPSTDTQYF.

The V call is TRBV29-1, the J call TRBJ2-7; 7 bases are shared with TRBD1. CDR1 and CDR2 from the germline V gene are SQVTM and ANQGSEA. Trimming removed 6 bases from V and 3 bases from J; junction bases left unmatched: 5. The CDR3 is 12 amino acids. The CDR3 DNA reads TGCAGCGTCACGGACAGGTTCTACGAGCAGTACTTC. Its protein is CSVTDRFYEQYF.

This CDR3 is CASRPSGHSNQPQHF. The DNA for the CDR3 is TGTGCCAGCCGCCCGTCTGGACACAGCAATCAGCCCCAGCATTTT. The chain links TRBV28 to TRBJ1-5; D is possibly TRBD1 (5 bases). Germline V gene data show CDR1 as MDHEN and CDR2 as SYDVKM. V lost 8 bases, J lost 1 base, and 15 bases lay in between. There are 15 residues in the CDR3. The full variable domain, with the rest looked up from reference TRBV28 and TRBJ1-5, is DVKVTQSSRYLVKRTGEKVFLECVQDMDHENMFWYRQDPGLGLRLIYFSYDVKMKEKGDIPEGYSVSREKKERFSLILESASTNQTSMYLCASRPSGHSNQPQHFGDGTRLSIL.

In its sample, this clonotype was seen a few times. This chain uses TRBV7-3 with TRBJ2-1; maybe TRBD2 (6 bases). CDR3 length: 16 residues. Germline V gives CDR1 SGHTA, CDR2 FQGTGA. V was shortened by 4 bases and J by 5 bases, with 18 bases between the two germline ends. The CDR3 DNA reads as TGTGCCAGCAGCTCCGGGCCTGCGGGACGCAACAATGAGCAGTTCTTC. This codes for CASSSGPAGRNNEQFF.

This clonotype was picked up many times. The chain is built from TRBV20-1 and TRBJ2-1; no reliable D call. The germline V and J ends were trimmed by 0 bases and 0 bases, with 21 bases remaining between them. This CDR3 region has 19 residues. Germline lookup yields CDR1 DFQATT and CDR2 SNEGSKA (reference sequence). CDR3 region: CSARDQSMGGASSYNEQFF. The CDR3 DNA sequence: TGCAGTGCTAGAGATCAGAGTATGGGCGGCGCCAGCTCCTACAATGAGCAGTTCTTC.

This clonotype was counted ten times or more. The rearrangement links TRBV6-2 or TRBV6-3 to TRBJ2-1; 13 nucleotides align to TRBD2. This CDR3 comprises 16 residues. The ends lost 4 bases at V and 8 bases at J; junction bases unmatched: 8. In germline, CDR1 is MNHEY, CDR2 SVGEGT. CDR3 in amino acids: CASSLGLAGVGDEQFF. CDR3 DNA: TGTGCCAGCAGTTTAGGACTAGCGGGAGTTGGAGATGAGCAGTTCTTC.

The rearrangement joins TRBV25-1 to TRBJ2-3; 12 nucleotides align to TRBD2. CDR1 and CDR2 (germline): MGHDK, SYGVNS. The CDR3 runs to 17 residues. Trimming took 2 bases from V and 4 from J; bases not matched to a gene: 7. CDR3 in amino acids: CASSELAGGPMSDTQYF. The CDR3 DNA is TGTGCCAGCAGTGAACTAGCGGGGGGGCCTATGTCAGATACGCAGTATTTT. The variable domain in full, with the rest retrieved from reference TRBV25-1 and TRBJ2-3, is EADIYQTPRYLVIGTGKKITLECSQTMGHDKMYWYQQDPGMELHLIHYSYGVNSTEKGDLSSESTVSRIRTEHFPLTLESARPSHTSQYLCASSELAGGPMSDTQYFGPGTRLTVL.

The chain employs TRBV28 and TRBJ2-6, with D possibly TRBD2 on 5 matching bases. This CDR3 is 15 amino acids long. The germline V gene has CDR1 MDHEN and CDR2 SYDVKM. V shed 7 bases and J shed 0 bases, with 10 bases lying between them. The CDR3 is CASTTGSSGANVLTF. The CDR3 region has the DNA TGTGCCAGCACCACGGGGAGCTCTGGGGCCAACGTCCTGACTTTC.

This clonotype was seen ten or more times. The rearrangement links TRBV5-1 to TRBJ2-3; 8 nucleotides align to TRBD2. The J segment lost 2 bases and the V segment lost 1 base, leaving 6 bases of the junction unmatched. This CDR3 comprises 16 residues. CDR1 and CDR2 from the germline V gene are SGHRS and YFSETQ. The CDR3 is CASSLSGGVLTDTQYF. The CDR3 DNA sequence: TGCGCCAGCAGCTTGAGCGGGGGAGTGCTCACAGATACGCAGTATTTT.

V gene TRBV7-9 combines with J gene TRBJ1-2; the D is unclear. The V end lost 1 base, the J end lost 2 bases, and 11 bases lay between the germline ends. CDR3 size: 15 residues. Germline CDR1 reads SEHNR; CDR2 reads FQNEAQ (reference sequence). The CDR3 DNA follows: TGTGCCAGCAGCTTAGGTGACCGCTCCAACTATGGCTACACCTTC. The encoded protein is CASSLGDRSNYGYTF.

CDR3 nucleotides: TGCAGCACTGACTTTGGGTCCTACAATGAGCAGTTCTTC. Protein product: CSTDFGSYNEQFF. The V gene is TRBV29-1, the J gene TRBJ2-1; no definite D call. The germline gives CDR1 SQVTM, CDR2 ANQGSEA. Trimming removed 8 bases from V and 1 base from J, with 12 bases in between. The CDR3 length is 13 residues.

The CDR3 is CASSSRLAGGGNEQFF. In DNA, the CDR3 is TGTGCCAGCAGTTCACGACTAGCGGGAGGAGGTAATGAGCAGTTCTTC. J is TRBJ2-1 and V is TRBV27; 13 bases are shared with TRBD2. The CDR3 is made up of 16 amino acids. CDR1 and CDR2 (germline): MNHEY, SMNVEV (reference sequence). The trim removed 4 bases at V and 7 bases at J, leaving 7 bases unmatched.

The CDR3 loop reads CASSLGVGISYNEQFF. The CDR3 bases are TGTGCCAGCAGTTTGGGGGTCGGGATCTCCTACAATGAGCAGTTCTTC. The chain is built from TRBV28 and TRBJ2-1, with D perhaps assigned TRBD1 or TRBD2 (5 bases each). CDR1 is MDHEN and CDR2 is SYDVKM in the germline V gene. Trimming removed 3 bases from V and 0 bases from J, with 12 bases in between. The CDR3 sequence is 16 residues long.

This clonotype has only a few counts. The rearrangement links TRBV28 to TRBJ2-4; D not certain. CDR3 length: 13 residues. Per the germline V gene, CDR1 is MDHEN and CDR2 is SYDVKM. The V end was cut by 4 bases, the J end by 15 bases, with 19 bases between. The DNA of the CDR3 is TGTGCCAGCAGTTCCACCACTACCGATCTGGGGTACTTC. This encodes CASSSTTTDLGYF.

This clonotype showed up just once. One end of the junction is discordant with germline, which a read error may explain. This chain links TRBV5-1 with TRBJ2-7, with D perhaps matching TRBD1 or TRBD2 (5 bases each). Germline CDR1 SGHRS, CDR2 YFSETQ. The CDR3 loop spans 16 amino acids. For the CDR3, the DNA is TGCGCCGGCAGCTTGGCCGGGGCAGGGTCCCAAACTGAGCAGTACTTC. Translation gives CAGSLAGAGSQTEQYF.

This chain connects TRBV12-3 or TRBV12-4 to TRBJ2-5; 8 bases are a match to TRBD1. The CDR3 runs to 14 residues. With 4 bases clipped from V and 2 bases from J, the junction kept 3 bases outside the gene matches. CDR3 coding DNA: TGTGCCAGCAGTTCAAACAGGGGGCAAGAGACCCAGTACTTC. It encodes CASSSNRGQETQYF.

The chain combines TRBV20-1 with TRBJ1-5; 10 nucleotides line up with TRBD1. Trimming cost V 4 bases and J 2 bases; bases outside gene matches: 5. The germline gives CDR1 DFQATT, CDR2 SNEGSKA (reference sequence). This CDR3 is 15 amino acids long. CDR3 sequence: CSATRQGAGNQPQHF. For the CDR3, the DNA is TGCAGTGCTACTAGACAGGGGGCTGGCAATCAGCCCCAGCATTTT.

The V gene is TRBV19, the J gene TRBJ2-5; 12 bases line up with TRBD2. This CDR3 has 15 residues. The germline V gene has CDR1 LNHDA and CDR2 SQIVND (reference sequence). J was trimmed by 3 bases and V by 5 bases; bases with no gene match: 4. CDR3: CASSPRTSGKETQYF. The CDR3 nucleotides are TGTGCCAGTAGTCCCAGGACTAGCGGGAAAGAGACCCAGTACTTC.

The rearrangement joins TRBV6-5 to TRBJ2-5; 7 bases are shared with TRBD2. V shed 4 bases, J shed 0 bases, and the junction held 5 bases outside the gene matches. Germline V gene sequence: CDR1 MNHEY, CDR2 SVGAGI. The CDR3 consists of 15 residues. The CDR3 DNA sequence: TGTGCCAGCAGTTCCTCAGGGACTAACCAAGAGACCCAGTACTTC. Amino acid sequence: CASSSSGTNQETQYF.